The 8 T cell receptor beta chains in this list originate from one sample, sequenced in a study of cytomegalovirus exposure and HLA in healthy donors. PCR employed 60 Vbeta and 13 Jbeta primers. Assay: immunoSEQ multiplex PCR; the TCRdb copy retains only in-frame clones and omits some. The sample carries around 170,000 clones, around 85% recorded once. The sequenced material came from PBMCs. The receptors shown here come from a man between 50 and 59 years old in good health and CMV-seronegative.

The rearrangement links TRBV7-2 to TRBJ2-7, with 9 bases matching TRBD2. Germline values: CDR1 SGHTA, CDR2 FQGNSA. This CDR3 has 14 residues. V shed 5 bases and J 6 bases; nucleotides not matched to a gene: 8. CDR3 loop: CASSIGGGAVEQYF. CDR3 in DNA: TGTGCCAGCAGCATCGGCGGGGGGGCGGTCGAGCAGTACTTC.

This chain joins TRBV7-9 and TRBJ2-7, with D unclear. Germline loops: CDR1 SEHNR, CDR2 FQNEAQ (reference sequence). The V gene lost 3 bases and the J gene lost 0 bases, with 6 bases spanning the gap. There are 13 residues in the CDR3. DNA of the CDR3: TGTGCCAGCAGCTTGGCAGGCTCCTACGAGCAGTACTTC. Its protein product is CASSLAGSYEQYF.

The CDR3 here is CASIDGVSSYNEQFF. In DNA form, the CDR3 reads TGTGCCAGCATCGACGGGGTTAGCTCCTACAATGAGCAGTTCTTC. The chain combines TRBV7-9 with TRBJ2-1, with D tentatively TRBD2 (5 bases). In germline, CDR1 is SEHNR, CDR2 FQNEAQ (reference sequence). The CDR3 extends over 15 amino acids. The V and J ends lost 7 bases and 0 bases respectively, with 13 bases between them.

The V gene is TRBV6-6, the J gene TRBJ2-7, with a possible D match to TRBD1 (6 bases). CDR1 is MNHNY and CDR2 is SVGAGI in the germline V gene (reference sequence). This CDR3 is built from 15 residues. V shed 6 bases and J shed 6 bases, with 21 bases lying between them. In DNA form, the CDR3 reads TGTGCCAGCAGCCCAGACAGGCCCCCTTCGGGCGAGCAGTACTTC. Translating gives CASSPDRPPSGEQYF.

This chain uses TRBV11-3 with TRBJ1-1, with 8 positions matching TRBD1. Germline CDR1 and CDR2: SGHNT and YENEEA. V dropped 2 bases and J dropped 4; count of bases not matched to a gene: 3. This CDR3 region has 14 residues. Here the CDR3 reads CASSLQGASTEAFF. The CDR3 coding sequence is TGTGCCAGCAGCTTACAGGGGGCGAGCACTGAAGCTTTCTTT.

J is TRBJ1-2 and V is TRBV5-8; D might be TRBD1 (5 bases). V lost 3 bases and J 4 bases, leaving 22 bases between the germline ends. The CDR3 spans 17 residues. Per germline, CDR1 SGHTS and CDR2 YDEGEE. The CDR3 loop is CASSYYSRGLGTYGYTF. CDR3 DNA sequence: TGTGCCAGCAGCTACTATTCTCGGGGGTTAGGCACCTATGGCTACACCTTC.

As concerns this clone: This sample also contains other DNA sequences that code for the same CDR3. V and J are TRBV10-3 and TRBJ1-5; D remains unclear. V lost 0 bases and J lost 7, with 7 bases in between. The CDR3 contains 13 residues. Germline V gives CDR1 ENHRY, CDR2 SYGVKD. In nucleotides, the CDR3 is TGTGCCATCAGTGAGTCGGGAGGGCAGCCCCAGCATTTT. Its protein product is CAISESGGQPQHF.

The chain couples TRBV5-6 to TRBJ2-5; 14 positions match TRBD2. Germline V gene lookup returns CDR1 SGHDT and CDR2 YYEEEE. J gave up 5 bases and V 7 bases, and 7 bases lay outside the gene matches. CDR3 length: 15 amino acids. In DNA, the CDR3 is TGTGCCAGCGGTGGGACTAGCGGGGGAATGGAGACCCAGTACTTC. Its protein product is CASGGTSGGMETQYF.